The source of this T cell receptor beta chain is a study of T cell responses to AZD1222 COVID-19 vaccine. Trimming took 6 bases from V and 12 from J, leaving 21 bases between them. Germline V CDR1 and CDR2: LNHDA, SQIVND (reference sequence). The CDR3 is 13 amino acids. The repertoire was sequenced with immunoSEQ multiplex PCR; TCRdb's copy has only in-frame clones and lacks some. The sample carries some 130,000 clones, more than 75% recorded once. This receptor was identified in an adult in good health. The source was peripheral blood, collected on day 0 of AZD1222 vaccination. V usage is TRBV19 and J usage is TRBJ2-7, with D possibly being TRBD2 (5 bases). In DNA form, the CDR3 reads TGTGCCAGTAGGAAAGATCCCGAGGGAATCGGGTACTTC. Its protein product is CASRKDPEGIGYF.